Listed below are T cell receptor beta chains from one sample, sequenced in a study of radiotherapy plus CTLA-4 blockade in lung cancer. Some clones are missing from TCRdb's copy, which holds only in-frame ones; the method was immunoSEQ multiplex PCR. The data show about 76,000 clones, with around 80% seen just once and approximately 0.8% held by the top ten. The sequenced sample was peripheral blood, obtained from a patient treated with radiotherapy plus ipilimumab. The receptors stem from a human donor with non-small cell lung cancer who had stable disease on radiotherapy plus ipilimumab. The CDR3 runs from the conserved cysteine through the conserved F or W. Fields, in order: J gene, V gene, CDR3 protein.

J: TRBJ1-6; V: TRBV30; CDR3: CAWTRGAGASPLHF
J: TRBJ2-5; V: TRBV9; CDR3: CASSVGSGGRQETQYF
J: TRBJ2-7; V: TRBV9; CDR3: CASSVGRTAYYEQYF
J: TRBJ1-3; V: TRBV5-1; CDR3: CASSPYPMEGNTIYF
J: TRBJ1-2; V: TRBV28; CDR3: CASSPGTGPYGYTF
J: TRBJ2-2; V: TRBV27; CDR3: CASSLRSGLAGPTGELFF
J: TRBJ2-4; V: TRBV29-1; CDR3: CSIRQGGAKNIQYF
J: TRBJ2-7; V: TRBV28; CDR3: CASSSGVYEQYF
J: TRBJ2-1; V: TRBV7-6; CDR3: CASSSSFPGLGNNEQFF
J: TRBJ2-1; V: TRBV5-1; CDR3: CASSRDIFSYNEQFF
J: TRBJ1-6; V: TRBV2; CDR3: CASTDRPTRYNSPLHF
J: TRBJ2-4; V: TRBV5-4; CDR3: CASSLGQGLAKNIQYF
J: TRBJ2-5; V: TRBV7-9; CDR3: CASRPGQGATGVETQYF
J: TRBJ1-1; V: TRBV19; CDR3: CASSKQGQGGLGTEAFF
J: TRBJ1-5; V: TRBV6-5; CDR3: CASSIRTGDQPQHF
J: TRBJ1-6; V: TRBV28; CDR3: CASRPSAGLPNSPLHF
J: TRBJ2-1; V: TRBV27; CDR3: CASSTYNEQFF
J: TRBJ2-7; V: TRBV27; CDR3: CASSPRQGGYEQYF
J: TRBJ1-5; V: TRBV12-5; CDR3: CASASPNQPQHF
J: TRBJ2-5; V: TRBV6-5; CDR3: CASRSGGWETQYF
J: TRBJ2-3; V: TRBV7-3; CDR3: CASSPTTSSTDTQYF
J: TRBJ2-3; V: TRBV6-5; CDR3: CASSRSGGRTDTQYF
J: TRBJ2-2; V: TRBV19; CDR3: CASSSDSVPGELFF
J: TRBJ1-2; V: TRBV7-8; CDR3: CASSDRGQVFGGYTF